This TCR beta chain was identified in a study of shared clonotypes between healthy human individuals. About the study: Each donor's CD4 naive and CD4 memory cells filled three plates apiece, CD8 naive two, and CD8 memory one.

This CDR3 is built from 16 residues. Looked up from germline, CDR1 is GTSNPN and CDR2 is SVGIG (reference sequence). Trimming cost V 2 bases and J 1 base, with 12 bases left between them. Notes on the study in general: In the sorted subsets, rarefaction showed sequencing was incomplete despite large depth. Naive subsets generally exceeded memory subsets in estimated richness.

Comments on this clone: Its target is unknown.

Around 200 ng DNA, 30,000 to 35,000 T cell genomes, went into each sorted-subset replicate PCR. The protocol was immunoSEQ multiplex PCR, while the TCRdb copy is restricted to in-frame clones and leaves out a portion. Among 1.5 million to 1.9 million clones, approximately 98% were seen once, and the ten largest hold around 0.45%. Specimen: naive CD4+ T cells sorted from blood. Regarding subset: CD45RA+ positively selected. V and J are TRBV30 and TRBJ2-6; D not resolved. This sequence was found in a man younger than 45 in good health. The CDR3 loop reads CAWSPYSFSGANVLTF. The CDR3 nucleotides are TGTGCCTGGAGTCCTTACAGTTTTTCTGGGGCCAACGTCCTGACTTTC.